This T cell receptor (beta chain) was identified in a study of sequential checkpoint blockade in melanoma. Study-level points and caveats: Response in arm A was associated with pretreatment TIL clonality.

Described treatment: randomized to nivolumab then ipilimumab (arm A) or the reverse (arm B). None of the patients previously received DNA-damaging chemotherapy. TCRdb's table, derived via immunoSEQ multiplex PCR, lists solely in-frame clones and lacks some. The sample holds roughly 5,400 clones, approximately 30% seen once. CDR3 length equals 15 residues. The V end lost 2 bases, the J end lost 3 bases, and 14 bases lay between the germline ends. Per germline, CDR1 SGHNT and CDR2 YENEEA. In its sample, this clone is large (0.1 to 1%). The antigen is unknown. The chain combines TRBV11-3 with TRBJ2-7; D possibly corresponds to TRBD2 (6 bases). The TCR sequence derives from a human donor with melanoma. The material was tumor tissue (inferred from file names), obtained from a patient given nivolumab and ipilimumab in sequence. The CDR3 region has the DNA TGTGCCAGCAGCTTAACGGCGGGACCCTTCTACGAGCAGTACTTC. This translates into CASSLTAGPFYEQYF. Complete variable domain (other parts from reference TRBV11-3 and TRBJ2-7): EAGVVQSPRYKIIEKKQPVAFWCNPISGHNTLYWYLQNLGQGPELLIRYENEEAVDDSQLPKDRFSAERLKGVDSTLKIQPAELGDSAVYLCASSLTAGPFYEQYFGPGTRLTVT.